These T cell receptor beta chains were read from a single sample in a study of T cells expressing NK-cell markers. TCRdb processed the 5' RACE reads again and assigns one entry to each CDR3 protein, with no DNA. Reported are hundreds of thousands of distinct CDR3 sequences; the ten largest clones contain 4% to 5%. Sequencing was performed on blood T cells: a sorted CD56 or NKG2C T cell subset, CD4+ or CD8+ T cells, or bulk PBMC T cells (not recorded which). The source is a woman between 18 and 75 years old in good health. Each CDR3 is given with its conserved first and last residue.

CDR3 length,J gene,V gene,CDR3 protein
12,TRBJ2-4,TRBV12-3/TRBV12-4,CASSLGKNIQYF
14,TRBJ1-4,TRBV5-1,CASSLVGAQEKLFF
14,TRBJ2-3,TRBV20-1,CSARRYGVTDTQYF
16,TRBJ1-2,TRBV5-1,CASSLATDRGVYGYTF
16,TRBJ2-3,TRBV12-3/TRBV12-4,CASSPHRGTSTDTQYF
16,TRBJ2-3,TRBV5-1,CASRQTGLATTDTQYF
12,TRBJ1-2,TRBV6-5,CASSSGAGGYTF
11,TRBJ2-2,TRBV20-1,CSAEGAGDLFF
14,TRBJ2-7,TRBV7-2,CASTSNRGAYEQYF
15,TRBJ2-1,TRBV4-3,CASSPGAPKYNEQFF
14,TRBJ2-7,TRBV4-1,CASSQVEGDGEQYF
12,TRBJ2-7,TRBV10-3,CAIQGSYYEQYF
16,TRBJ1-5,TRBV19,CASSVRRGPGNQPQHF
14,TRBJ1-1,TRBV3-1,CASSPTTGSTEAFF
14,TRBJ2-1,TRBV7-2,CASSLPSGINEQFF
16,TRBJ1-3,TRBV28,CASSSPGGESGNTIYF
13,TRBJ2-3,TRBV28,CASAAGGTDTQYF
14,TRBJ1-2,TRBV20-1,CSAGGALAIYGYTF
14,TRBJ1-4,TRBV6-1,CASMKGLLNEKLFF
14,TRBJ2-3,TRBV5-1,CASKQAASTDTQYF
15,TRBJ1-2,TRBV6-5,CASSFAGGAGYGYTF
14,TRBJ2-5,TRBV12-3/TRBV12-4,CASSIDRGQETQYF
14,TRBJ2-3,TRBV6-1,CASSPPWGTDTQYF
15,TRBJ2-1,TRBV7-2,CASSLMGQLYNEQFF
13,TRBJ1-5,TRBV29-1,CSVATGGNQPQHF
11,TRBJ1-5,TRBV7-4,CASSGVGPQHF
14,TRBJ2-7,TRBV7-9,CASSGGLFSYEQYF
14,TRBJ1-5,TRBV6-2/TRBV6-3,CASSRTAEVEPQHF
15,TRBJ2-7,TRBV5-1,CASSLPQGSHYEQYF
15,TRBJ1-6,TRBV18,CASSLDRTFNSPLHF
14,TRBJ1-2,TRBV20-1,CSAKVGDRSYGYTF
15,TRBJ2-1,TRBV4-1,CASSHASGAYNEQFF
13,TRBJ1-5,TRBV24-1,CATRTGQSGPQHF
12,TRBJ2-7,TRBV12-3/TRBV12-4,CASSHRVNEQYF
13,TRBJ2-3,TRBV20-1,CSAPEASTDTQYF
14,TRBJ1-1,TRBV5-1,CASSLGSGETEAFF
11,TRBJ1-4,TRBV29-1,CSVDSNEKLFF
14,TRBJ1-5,TRBV7-2,CASSLVGSNQPQHF
14,TRBJ2-2,TRBV12-3/TRBV12-4,CASSSRTVTGELFF
16,TRBJ2-1,TRBV4-3,CASSQDPLAEWNEQFF
11,TRBJ2-1,TRBV30,CAWGGAGGQFF
13,TRBJ1-2,TRBV27,CASSLQGAHGYTF
14,TRBJ2-3,TRBV29-1,CSVTSGREGDTQYF
13,TRBJ1-6,TRBV7-9,CASSSPHNSPLHF
17,TRBJ1-6,TRBV6-5,CASSYSSSPGLNSPLHF
14,TRBJ2-3,TRBV3-1,CASTRGGYTDTQYF
14,TRBJ2-2,TRBV11-1,CASSFWRSTGELFF
11,TRBJ2-3,TRBV20-1,CSARGANTQYF
15,TRBJ2-2,TRBV20-1,CSASPTTLNTGELFF
16,TRBJ1-5,TRBV2,CASRGTGLSPAQPQHF
14,TRBJ2-1,TRBV28,CASSLWSVNVEQFF
17,TRBJ1-4,TRBV28,CASSSLPQGWANEKLFF
13,TRBJ1-6,TRBV20-1,CSARTGEGSPLHF
13,TRBJ2-7,TRBV7-2,CASSIQGLDEQYF